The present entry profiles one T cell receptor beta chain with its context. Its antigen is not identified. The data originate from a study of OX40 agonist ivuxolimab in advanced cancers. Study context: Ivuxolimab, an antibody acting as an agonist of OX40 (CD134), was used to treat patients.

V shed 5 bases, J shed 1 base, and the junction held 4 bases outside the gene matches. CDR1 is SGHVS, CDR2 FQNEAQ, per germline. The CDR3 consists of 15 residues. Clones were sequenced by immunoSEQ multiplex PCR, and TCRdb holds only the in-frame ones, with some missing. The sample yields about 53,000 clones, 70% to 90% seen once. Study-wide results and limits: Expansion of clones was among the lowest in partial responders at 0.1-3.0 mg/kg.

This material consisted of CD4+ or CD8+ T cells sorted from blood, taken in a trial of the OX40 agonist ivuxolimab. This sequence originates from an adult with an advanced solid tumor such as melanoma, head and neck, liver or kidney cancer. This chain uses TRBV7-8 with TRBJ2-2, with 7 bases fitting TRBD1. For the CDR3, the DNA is TGTGCCAGCAGCGGATGGACAGGGAACACCGGGGAGCTGTTTTTT. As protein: CASSGWTGNTGELFF.